These 13 T cell receptor beta chains originate from one sample sequenced in a study of PD-L1 blockade in urothelial cancer. The time point here: pretreatment peripheral blood. TCRdb keeps only in-frame clones here, not all; method: immunoSEQ multiplex PCR. The table lists under 40,000 clones, 80% to 90% of them singletons. The sample here was PBMCs, taken around atezolizumab (anti-PD-L1) treatment. The receptors here all came from a man aged 55 to 70 with urothelial cancer.

In DNA, the CDR3 is TGTGCCAGTGGCCCGGCTGCTGGGGCCAATCAGCCCCAGCATTTT. It codes for CASGPAAGANQPQHF. The J gene is TRBJ1-5, the V gene TRBV19; D is possibly TRBD1 (5 bases). V dropped 8 bases and J dropped 3 bases, with 17 bases sitting between them. Looked up from germline, CDR1 is LNHDA and CDR2 is SQIVND (reference sequence). The CDR3 covers 15 residues.

The V gene is TRBV7-9, the J gene TRBJ2-1; 7 positions match TRBD1. V lost 5 bases and J lost 0; bases outside the gene matches: 7. The CDR3 covers 16 residues. Germline V lookup: CDR1 SEHNR, CDR2 FQNEAQ (reference sequence). The CDR3 DNA sequence: TGTGCCAGCAGCCCGCGAGGGGGCATCTCCTACAATGAGCAGTTCTTC. This codes for CASSPRGGISYNEQFF.

This clone was picked up a small number of times. The same CDR3 can be traced to other DNA sequences in this sample. The chain carries TRBV27 and TRBJ2-2; 7 bases map to TRBD1. CDR1 MNHEY and CDR2 SMNVEV come from the germline V gene (reference sequence). The V and J ends lost 5 bases and 1 base, in that order; junction bases with no gene match: 1. The length of the CDR3 is 14 residues. The CDR3: CASSRDRNTGELFF. In DNA, the CDR3 is TGTGCCAGCAGTCGGGACAGGAACACCGGGGAGCTGTTTTTT.

The chain is built from TRBV28 and TRBJ2-7, with 8 bases aligning to TRBD1. The junction had 3 bases not matched to a gene; V was cut back by 5 bases and J by 0 bases. Germline V gives CDR1 MDHEN, CDR2 SYDVKM. This CDR3 comprises 14 residues. The CDR3 DNA follows: TGTGCCAGCAGTCCAGACAGGGGCTCCTACGAGCAGTACTTC. Protein: CASSPDRGSYEQYF.

V and J are TRBV5-1 and TRBJ2-3; 8 nucleotides match TRBD1. The V and J ends lost 4 bases and 6 bases, in that order; junction bases with no gene match: 7. Germline loops: CDR1 SGHRS, CDR2 YFSETQ. The CDR3 is 14 residues long. The CDR3 reads CASSEGQGSDTQYF. CDR3 in DNA: TGCGCCAGCAGCGAAGGACAGGGCAGTGATACGCAGTATTTT.

V and J are TRBV6-1 and TRBJ1-2; weak D call: TRBD1 (5 bases). CDR1 and CDR2 (germline): MNHNS, SASEGT. With 3 bases removed from V and 7 bases from J, the gap between germline ends came to 12 bases. The CDR3 runs to 13 residues. CDR3 in DNA: TGTGCCAGCAGTGAGGGGAGGGGCCTTGGCTACACCTTC. Translating gives CASSEGRGLGYTF.

This clone was seen a few times. The gene calls are TRBV19 and TRBJ1-2; 9 nucleotides match TRBD1. Germline-derived CDR1 and CDR2 are LNHDA and SQIVND (reference sequence). V was pared by 3 bases and J by 12 bases, with 5 bases of the junction left unmatched. The CDR3 has 12 residues. CDR3 sequence reads: CASSIGDRADTF. In nucleotides, the CDR3 is TGTGCCAGTAGTATCGGGGACAGGGCTGACACCTTC.

The chain links TRBV10-2 to TRBJ2-1, with 12 bases fitting TRBD2. The V gene end was trimmed by 3 bases and the J gene end by 4 bases; junction bases not matched to a gene: 1. The CDR3 is 15 residues long. The germline V gene has CDR1 WSHSY and CDR2 SAAADI. In DNA form, the CDR3 reads TGCGCCAGCAGTGATACTAGCGGGGGGTACAATGAGCAGTTCTTC. This gives the protein CASSDTSGGYNEQFF.

V is TRBV5-6 and J is TRBJ2-3, with 9 nucleotides matching TRBD1. V lost 2 bases to trimming and J lost 3 bases; unmatched junction nucleotides: 10. CDR1 and CDR2 from the germline V gene are SGHDT and YYEEEE. This CDR3 has 17 residues. For the CDR3, the DNA is TGTGCCAGCAGCTTCTCCGGGACAGGGCGTTCTACAGATACGCAGTATTTT. Translation: CASSFSGTGRSTDTQYF.

This CDR3 reads CASSLLGGGHYNEQFF. CDR3 bases: TGTGCCAGCAGTTTATTGGGGGGGGGCCACTACAATGAGCAGTTCTTC. The V gene is TRBV28, the J gene TRBJ2-1, with D possibly being TRBD2 (7 bases). Germline V gene sequence: CDR1 MDHEN, CDR2 SYDVKM. The CDR3 has 16 residues. V lost 1 base and J 3 bases, leaving 13 bases between the germline ends.

V and J are TRBV19 and TRBJ2-3; 7 bases match TRBD1. V gave up 10 bases and J gave up 6 bases; unmatched junction bases: 13. This CDR3 comprises 14 residues. Germline V gene sequence: CDR1 LNHDA, CDR2 SQIVND (reference sequence). CDR3 residues: CATRDRAESDTQYF. CDR3 nucleotide sequence: TGTGCCACCCGCGACAGGGCTGAATCCGATACGCAGTATTTT.

The chain recombines TRBV6-1 with TRBJ2-2; D not certain. The CDR3 spans 12 residues. The V and J ends lost 6 bases and 4 bases respectively, with 6 bases between them. The V gene's germline CDR1 is MNHNS and CDR2 SASEGT. CDR3 in amino acids: CASRLPTGELFF. In DNA form, the CDR3 reads TGTGCCAGCAGACTTCCCACCGGGGAGCTGTTTTTT.

This chain connects TRBV7-2 to TRBJ1-5; no reliable D call. This CDR3 is 14 amino acids long. Germline CDR1 SGHTA, CDR2 FQGNSA. V lost 0 bases and J 4 bases, leaving 7 bases between the germline ends. CDR3 region: CASSLASQNQPQHF. DNA of the CDR3: TGTGCCAGCAGCTTAGCGTCACAGAATCAGCCCCAGCATTTT.